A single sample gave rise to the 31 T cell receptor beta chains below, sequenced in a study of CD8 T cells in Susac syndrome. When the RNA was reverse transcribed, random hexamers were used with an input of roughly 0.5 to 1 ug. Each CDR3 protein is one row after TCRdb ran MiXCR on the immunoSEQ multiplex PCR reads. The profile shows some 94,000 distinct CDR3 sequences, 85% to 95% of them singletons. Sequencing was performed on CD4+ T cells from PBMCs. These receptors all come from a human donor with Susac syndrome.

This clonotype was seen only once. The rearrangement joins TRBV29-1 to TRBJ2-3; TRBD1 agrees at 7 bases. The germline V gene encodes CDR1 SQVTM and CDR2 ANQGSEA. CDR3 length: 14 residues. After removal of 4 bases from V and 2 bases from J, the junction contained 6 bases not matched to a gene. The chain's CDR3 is CSVVGGRVTDTQYF. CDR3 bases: TGCAGCGTTGTAGGGGGCCGGGTCACAGATACGCAGTATTTT.

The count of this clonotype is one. This CDR3 is CATSRDRGGGYEQFF. The CDR3 DNA is TGTGCCACCAGCAGAGATCGGGGGGGCGGGTATGAGCAGTTCTTC. V gene TRBV15 combines with J gene TRBJ2-1, with TRBD2 matching over 8 bases. CDR3 length: 15 amino acids. CDR1 is LNHNV and CDR2 is YYDKDF in the germline V gene (reference sequence). Trimming cost V 0 bases and J 8 bases; bases outside gene matches: 6.

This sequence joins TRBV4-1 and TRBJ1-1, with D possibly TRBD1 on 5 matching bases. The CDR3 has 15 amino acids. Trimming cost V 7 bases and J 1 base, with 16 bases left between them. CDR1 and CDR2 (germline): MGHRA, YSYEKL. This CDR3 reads CASTRMGLSNTEAFF. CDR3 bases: TGCGCCAGCACCAGAATGGGACTGTCGAACACTGAAGCTTTCTTT.

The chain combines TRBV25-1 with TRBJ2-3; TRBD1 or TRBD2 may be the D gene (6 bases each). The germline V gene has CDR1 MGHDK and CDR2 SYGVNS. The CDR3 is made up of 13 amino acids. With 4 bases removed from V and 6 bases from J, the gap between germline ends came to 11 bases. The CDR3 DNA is TGTGCCAGCAGTGGGGCCGGGGGCGATACGCAGTATTTT. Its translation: CASSGAGGDTQYF.

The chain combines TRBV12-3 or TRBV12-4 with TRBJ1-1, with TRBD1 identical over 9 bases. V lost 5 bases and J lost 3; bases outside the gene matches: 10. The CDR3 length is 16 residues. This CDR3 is CASSPSRGQGYTEAFF. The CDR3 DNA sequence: TGTGCCAGCAGTCCATCTCGCGGACAGGGGTACACTGAAGCTTTCTTT.

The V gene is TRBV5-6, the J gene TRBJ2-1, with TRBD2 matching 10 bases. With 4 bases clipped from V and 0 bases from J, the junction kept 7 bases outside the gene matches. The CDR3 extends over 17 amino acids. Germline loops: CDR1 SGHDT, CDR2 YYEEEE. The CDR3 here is CASSAGLAASSYNEQFF. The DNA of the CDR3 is TGTGCCAGCAGCGCCGGACTAGCGGCTAGCTCCTACAATGAGCAGTTCTTC.

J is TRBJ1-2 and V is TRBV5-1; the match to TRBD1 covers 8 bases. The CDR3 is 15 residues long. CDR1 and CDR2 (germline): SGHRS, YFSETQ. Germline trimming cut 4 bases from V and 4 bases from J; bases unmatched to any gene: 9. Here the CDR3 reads CASSDTGTGSYGYTF. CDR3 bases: TGCGCCAGCAGCGATACCGGGACAGGTTCCTATGGCTACACCTTC.

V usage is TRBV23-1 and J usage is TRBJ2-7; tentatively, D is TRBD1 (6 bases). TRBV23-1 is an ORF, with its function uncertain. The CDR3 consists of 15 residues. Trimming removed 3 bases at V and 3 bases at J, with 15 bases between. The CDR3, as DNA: TGCGCCAGCAGTCATCAGGGACACCCCTACTACGAGCAGTACTTC. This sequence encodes CASSHQGHPYYEQYF.

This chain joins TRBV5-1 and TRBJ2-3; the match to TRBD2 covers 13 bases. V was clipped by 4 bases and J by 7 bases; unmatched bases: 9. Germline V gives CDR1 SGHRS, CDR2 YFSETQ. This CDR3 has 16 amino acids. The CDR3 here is CASSGPGLAGQYTQYF. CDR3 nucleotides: TGCGCCAGCAGCGGCCCGGGACTAGCGGGACAATATACGCAGTATTTT.

CDR3 in amino acids: CASSDLTSGSTDTQYF. In nucleotides, the CDR3 is TGTGCCAGCAGTGATCTGACTAGCGGTAGCACAGATACGCAGTATTTT. The V call is TRBV25-1, the J call TRBJ2-3; 9 bases fit TRBD2. Germline values: CDR1 MGHDK, CDR2 SYGVNS. J was trimmed by 0 bases and V by 3 bases; bases with no gene match: 4. The CDR3 has 16 amino acids.

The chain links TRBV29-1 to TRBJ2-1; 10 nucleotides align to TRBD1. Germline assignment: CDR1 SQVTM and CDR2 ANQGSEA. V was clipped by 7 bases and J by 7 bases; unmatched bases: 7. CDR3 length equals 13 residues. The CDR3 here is CSAWTGGENEQFF. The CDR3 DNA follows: TGCAGCGCCTGGACAGGGGGGGAGAATGAGCAGTTCTTC.

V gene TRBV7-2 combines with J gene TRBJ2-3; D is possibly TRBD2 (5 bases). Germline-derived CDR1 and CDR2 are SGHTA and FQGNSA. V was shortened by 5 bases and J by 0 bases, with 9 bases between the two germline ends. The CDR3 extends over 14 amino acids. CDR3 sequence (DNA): TGTGCCAGCAGCGAAAGCGGCAGCACAGATACGCAGTATTTT. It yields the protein CASSESGSTDTQYF.

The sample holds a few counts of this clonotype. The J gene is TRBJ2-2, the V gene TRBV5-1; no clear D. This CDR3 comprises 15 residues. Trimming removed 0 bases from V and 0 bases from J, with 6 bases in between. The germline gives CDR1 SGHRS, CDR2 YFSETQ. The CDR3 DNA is TGCGCCAGCAGCTTGGGCGACACGAACACCGGGGAGCTGTTTTTT. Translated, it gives CASSLGDTNTGELFF.

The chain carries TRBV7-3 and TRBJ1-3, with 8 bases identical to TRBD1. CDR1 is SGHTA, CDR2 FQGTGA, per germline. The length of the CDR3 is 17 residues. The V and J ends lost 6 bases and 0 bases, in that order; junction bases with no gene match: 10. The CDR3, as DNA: TGTGCCAGCAGTCCTGGACAGGGTCAACACTCTGGAAACACCATATATTTT. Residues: CASSPGQGQHSGNTIYF.

The CDR3 here is CASSALSSGNTIYF. In DNA form, the CDR3 reads TGCGCCAGCAGCGCCCTTTCCTCTGGAAACACCATATATTTT. V gene TRBV5-1 combines with J gene TRBJ1-3; D ambiguous. CDR3 size: 14 residues. Germline values: CDR1 SGHRS, CDR2 YFSETQ. V was trimmed by 4 bases and J by 0 bases, leaving 8 bases between them.

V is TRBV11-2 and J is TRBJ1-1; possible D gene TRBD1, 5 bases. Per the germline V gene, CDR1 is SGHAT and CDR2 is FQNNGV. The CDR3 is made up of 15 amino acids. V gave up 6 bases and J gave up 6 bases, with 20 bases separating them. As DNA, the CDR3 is TGTGCCAGCAGTTATATGGGGGGGATGACAGCTGAAGCTTTCTTT. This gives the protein CASSYMGGMTAEAFF.

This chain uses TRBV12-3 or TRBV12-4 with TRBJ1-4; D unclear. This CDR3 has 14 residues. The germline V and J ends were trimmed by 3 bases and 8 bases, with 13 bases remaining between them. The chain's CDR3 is CASSLSPQEEKLFF. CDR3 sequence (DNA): TGTGCCAGCAGTTTGTCGCCCCAAGAGGAAAAACTGTTTTTT.

CDR3 DNA sequence: TGTGCCAGCAGATCGACAGGGGTGGGCTATGGCTACACCTTC. This codes for CASRSTGVGYGYTF. The chain has TRBV2 and TRBJ1-2; 8 bases line up with TRBD1. Losses at the gene ends were 6 bases for V and 4 bases for J; bases not matched to a gene: 7. The CDR3 is 14 residues long. Looked up from germline, CDR1 is SNHLY and CDR2 is FYNNEI. Together with reference TRBV2 and TRBJ1-2, the CDR3 gives the full variable domain: EPEVTQTPSHQVTQMGQEVILRCVPISNHLYFYWYRQILGQKVEFLVSFYNNEISEKSEIFDDQFSVERPDGSNFTLKIRSTKLEDSAMYFCASRSTGVGYGYTFGSGTRLTVV.

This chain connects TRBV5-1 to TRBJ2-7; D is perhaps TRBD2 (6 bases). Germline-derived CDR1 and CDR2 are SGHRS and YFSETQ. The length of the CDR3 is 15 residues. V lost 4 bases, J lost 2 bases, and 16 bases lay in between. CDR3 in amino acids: CASSPSRDWAYEQYF. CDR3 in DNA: TGCGCCAGCAGCCCGTCCCGGGACTGGGCCTACGAGCAGTACTTC.

In DNA form, the CDR3 reads TGTGCCAGCAGTTTTCGGCAGGGTAGTGGAAACACCATATATTTT. This sequence encodes CASSFRQGSGNTIYF. V gene TRBV12-3 or TRBV12-4 combines with J gene TRBJ1-3, with D possibly matching TRBD1 (5 bases). The V gene lost 3 bases and the J gene lost 3 bases, with 12 bases spanning the gap. The CDR3 totals 15 residues.

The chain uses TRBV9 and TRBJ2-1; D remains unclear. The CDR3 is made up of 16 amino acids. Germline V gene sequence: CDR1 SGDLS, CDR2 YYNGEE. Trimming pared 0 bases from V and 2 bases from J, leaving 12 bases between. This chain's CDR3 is CASSVGPLSPYNEQFF. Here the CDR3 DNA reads TGTGCCAGCAGCGTAGGGCCCCTTAGCCCCTACAATGAGCAGTTCTTC.

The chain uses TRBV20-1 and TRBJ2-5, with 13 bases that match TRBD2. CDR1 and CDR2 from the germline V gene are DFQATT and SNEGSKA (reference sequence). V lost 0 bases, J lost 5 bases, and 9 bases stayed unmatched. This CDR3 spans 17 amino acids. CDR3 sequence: CSARDSTSGGAKETQYF. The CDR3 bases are TGCAGTGCTAGAGATTCCACTAGCGGGGGGGCAAAGGAGACCCAGTACTTC.

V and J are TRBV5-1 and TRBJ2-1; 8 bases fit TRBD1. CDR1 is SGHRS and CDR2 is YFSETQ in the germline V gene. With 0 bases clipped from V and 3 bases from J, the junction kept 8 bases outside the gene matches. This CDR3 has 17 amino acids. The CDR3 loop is CASSLEAGGANYNEQFF. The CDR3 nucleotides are TGCGCCAGCAGCTTGGAGGCAGGGGGCGCAAACTACAATGAGCAGTTCTTC.

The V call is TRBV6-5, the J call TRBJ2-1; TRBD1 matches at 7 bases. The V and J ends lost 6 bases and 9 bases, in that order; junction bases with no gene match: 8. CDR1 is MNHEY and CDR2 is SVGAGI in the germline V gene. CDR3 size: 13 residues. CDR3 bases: TGTGCCAGCAGCCGATCAGAGGGGGCTGAGCAGTTCTTC. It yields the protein CASSRSEGAEQFF.

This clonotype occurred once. CDR3 residues: CAWELAGTDTQYF. CDR3 coding DNA: TGTGCCTGGGAGTTAGCGGGCACAGATACGCAGTATTTT. The V call is TRBV30, the J call TRBJ2-3; perhaps TRBD2 as D (6 bases). CDR3 length: 13 residues. Germline V gene sequence: CDR1 GTSNPN, CDR2 SVGIG (reference sequence). With 5 bases removed from V and 1 base from J, the gap between germline ends came to 10 bases.

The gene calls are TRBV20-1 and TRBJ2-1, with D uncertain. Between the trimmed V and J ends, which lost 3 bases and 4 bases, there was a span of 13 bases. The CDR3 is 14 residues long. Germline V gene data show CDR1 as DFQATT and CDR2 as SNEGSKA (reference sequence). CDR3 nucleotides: TGCAGTGCTAGTAACTTCCCCAATTACAATGAGCAGTTCTTC. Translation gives CSASNFPNYNEQFF.

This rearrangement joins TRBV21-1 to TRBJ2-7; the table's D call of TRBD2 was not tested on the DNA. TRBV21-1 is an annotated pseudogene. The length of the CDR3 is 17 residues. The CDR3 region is CASSKGFHGRPSYEQYF. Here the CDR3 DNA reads TGTGCCAGCAGCAAAGGATTTCACGGGAGGCCTTCCTACGAGCAGTACTTC.

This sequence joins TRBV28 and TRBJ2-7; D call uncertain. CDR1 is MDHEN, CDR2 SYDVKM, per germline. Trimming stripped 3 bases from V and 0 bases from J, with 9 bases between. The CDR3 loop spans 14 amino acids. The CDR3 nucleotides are TGTGCCAGCAGTTTCTTGATGGGCTCCTACGAGCAGTACTTC. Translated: CASSFLMGSYEQYF.

DNA for the CDR3: TGTGCCAGCAGTGGGACAGGGAACCCGTACGAGCAGTACTTC. Encoded protein: CASSGTGNPYEQYF. This chain connects TRBV25-1 to TRBJ2-7; 8 positions agree with TRBD1. CDR1 MGHDK and CDR2 SYGVNS come from the germline V gene. V lost 4 bases, J lost 4 bases, and 6 bases stayed unmatched. The length of the CDR3 is 14 residues.

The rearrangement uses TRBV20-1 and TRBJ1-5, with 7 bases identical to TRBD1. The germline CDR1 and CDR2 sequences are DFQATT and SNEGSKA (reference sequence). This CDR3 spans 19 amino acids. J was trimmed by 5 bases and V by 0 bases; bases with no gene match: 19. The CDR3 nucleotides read TGCAGTGCTAGAGACCCCCGGGACAGAATAAGTGTTCTCTATCAGCCCCAGCATTTT. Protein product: CSARDPRDRISVLYQPQHF.

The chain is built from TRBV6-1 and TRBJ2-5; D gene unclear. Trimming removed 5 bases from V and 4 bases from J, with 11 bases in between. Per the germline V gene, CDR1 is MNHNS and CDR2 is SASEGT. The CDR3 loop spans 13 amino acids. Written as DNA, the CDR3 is TGTGCCAGCAGTCCGTTCGGTGGAGAGACCCAGTACTTC. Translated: CASSPFGGETQYF.